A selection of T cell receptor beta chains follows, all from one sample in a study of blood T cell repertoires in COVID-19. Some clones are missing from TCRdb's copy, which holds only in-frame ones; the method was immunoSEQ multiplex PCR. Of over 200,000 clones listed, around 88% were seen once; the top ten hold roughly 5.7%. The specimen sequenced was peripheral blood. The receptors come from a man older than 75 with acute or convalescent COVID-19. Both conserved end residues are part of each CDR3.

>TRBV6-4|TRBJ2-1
CASSRGSGGAYNEQFF
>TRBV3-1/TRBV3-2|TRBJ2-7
CASSQGGPSYEQYF
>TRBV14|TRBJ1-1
CASSQDFRGAFF
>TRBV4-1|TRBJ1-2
CASSQAGLGGYTF
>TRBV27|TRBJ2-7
CASRNTGLSSYEQYF
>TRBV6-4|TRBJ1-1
CASSDSIFRQGARIAEAFF
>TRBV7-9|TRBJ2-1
CASSLDGGSYNEQFF
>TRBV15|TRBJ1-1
CATRGGQRIGEAFF
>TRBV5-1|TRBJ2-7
CASSPGTGVGEQYF
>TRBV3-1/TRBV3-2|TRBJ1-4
CASSQTTGGGEKLFF
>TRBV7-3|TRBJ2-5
CASSLMGARETQYF
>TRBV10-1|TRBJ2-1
CASSESSPDKPARTLTYNEQFF
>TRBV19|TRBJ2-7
CASRGTGRSYEQYF
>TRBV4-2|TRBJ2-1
CASSQELAGAVYNEQFF
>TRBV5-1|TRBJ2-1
CASSRQGEKGMGQFF
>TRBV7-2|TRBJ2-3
CASSREPSGGDYF
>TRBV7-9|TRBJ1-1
CASSRDRWTEAFF
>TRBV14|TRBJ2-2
CASSQVSGVNTGELFF